Following are 16 T cell receptor beta chains from one sample sequenced in a study of T cell responses to AZD1222 COVID-19 vaccine. This table comes from immunoSEQ multiplex PCR, and its TCRdb copy is limited to in-frame clones, with some not included. The sample includes more than 150,000 clones, roughly 92% of them seen just once. Here the sequenced sample was peripheral blood, taken 28 days after the second AZD1222 dose. The receptors come from an adult who received the AZD1222 COVID-19 vaccine.

V and J are TRBV13 and TRBJ1-2; 8 nucleotides line up with TRBD1. This CDR3 contains 16 residues. Germline-derived CDR1 and CDR2 are PRHDT and FYEKMQ (reference sequence). Trimming at V came to 6 bases and at J to 5 bases, leaving 14 bases not matched to a gene. CDR3 nucleotides: TGTGCCAGCAGTATAGGGGGGCAGGGGGCTCCATATGGCTACACCTTC. Protein: CASSIGGQGAPYGYTF.

The chain carries TRBV24-1 and TRBJ2-3; no clear D. The CDR3 extends over 18 amino acids. Germline CDR1 reads KGHDR; CDR2 reads SFDVKD. V was trimmed by 2 bases and J by 6 bases, leaving 23 bases between them. DNA for the CDR3: TGTGCCACCAGTGATTACGCCGTAGGTTCCCGGATAGTCGATACGCAGTATTTT. Translating it yields CATSDYAVGSRIVDTQYF.

The rearrangement uses TRBV3-1 (or the pseudogene TRBV3-2) and TRBJ1-1; perhaps TRBD1 as D (6 bases). The germline V gene encodes CDR1 LGHDT and CDR2 YNNKEL (reference sequence). The germline V and J ends were trimmed by 6 bases and 5 bases, with 19 bases remaining between them. This CDR3 contains 15 residues. For the CDR3, the DNA is TGTGCCAGCAGTTACAAAACAGGGCCGGGGACTGAAGCTTTCTTT. Residues: CASSYKTGPGTEAFF.

The gene calls are TRBV6-5 and TRBJ1-6, with 8 bases matching TRBD1. This CDR3 is 15 amino acids long. The V segment lost 2 bases and the J segment 9 bases; nucleotides outside the gene matches: 6. The germline V gene has CDR1 MNHEY and CDR2 SVGAGI. The CDR3 spells CASSYDRGGGSPLHF. The DNA of the CDR3 is TGTGCCAGCAGTTACGACAGGGGTGGTGGTTCACCCCTCCACTTT.

This chain links TRBV27 with TRBJ1-6; D is uncertain. This CDR3 spans 13 amino acids. Germline CDR1 is MNHEY and CDR2 is SMNVEV (reference sequence). V lost 9 bases and J lost 8, with 14 bases in between. The chain's CDR3 is CASAKGWDSPLHF. In DNA, the CDR3 is TGTGCCAGTGCCAAAGGATGGGATTCACCCCTCCACTTT.

The V call is TRBV4-3, the J call TRBJ2-6, with D tentatively TRBD1 (6 bases). Germline V gene data show CDR1 as LGHNA and CDR2 as YSLEER. Between the trimmed V and J ends, which lost 0 bases and 2 bases, there was a span of 11 bases. The CDR3 sequence is 17 residues long. The CDR3 sequence is CASSQESAGAGANVLTF. As DNA, the CDR3 is TGCGCCAGCAGCCAAGAGTCGGCAGGGGCTGGGGCCAACGTCCTGACTTTC.

V usage is TRBV9 and J usage is TRBJ2-2; D gene ambiguous. This CDR3 has 17 amino acids. Germline V lookup: CDR1 SGDLS, CDR2 YYNGEE. Deletions cut 1 base from V and 1 base from J, with 14 bases between. The CDR3 DNA sequence: TGTGCCAGCAGCGTATCCCCGGACCCCTGGAACACCGGGGAGCTGTTTTTT. Translating gives CASSVSPDPWNTGELFF.

The gene calls are TRBV7-3 and TRBJ1-1, with D uncertain. CDR3 length: 14 amino acids. Trimming took off 5 bases at V and 3 bases at J, with 13 bases between the two ends. Germline values: CDR1 SGHTA, CDR2 FQGTGA. CDR3 in amino acids: CASSEVSGHTEAFF. In DNA, the CDR3 is TGTGCCAGCAGCGAGGTTAGCGGGCACACTGAAGCTTTCTTT.

This rearrangement joins TRBV7-9 to TRBJ1-1; D possibly corresponds to TRBD1 (6 bases). CDR1 and CDR2 (germline): SEHNR, FQNEAQ (reference sequence). The CDR3 sequence is 14 residues long. V lost 1 base, J lost 10 bases, and 16 bases lay in between. CDR3 bases: TGTGCCAGCAGCTTAGGCTACAGGGTTGGCGGAGCTTTCTTT. Its protein is CASSLGYRVGGAFF.

The chain carries TRBV29-1 and TRBJ2-7, with 9 bases that match TRBD1. CDR1 SQVTM and CDR2 ANQGSEA come from the germline V gene. V shed 7 bases and J 6 bases; nucleotides not matched to a gene: 7. This CDR3 region has 12 residues. CDR3 nucleotides: TGCAGCGCATCCGGGACAGGGAGCGAGCAGTACTTC. It translates to CSASGTGSEQYF.

The chain links TRBV29-1 to TRBJ1-1; tentatively, D is TRBD1 (6 bases). The V gene lost 4 bases and the J gene lost 6 bases, with 18 bases spanning the gap. The V gene's germline CDR1 is SQVTM and CDR2 ANQGSEA. CDR3 size: 14 residues. The CDR3 DNA sequence: TGCAGCGTTGTTGAGGGGGGGCATGGGTCTGAAGCTTTCTTT. Encoded protein: CSVVEGGHGSEAFF. Filled out from reference TRBV29-1 and TRBJ1-1, the complete variable domain reads SAVISQKPSRDICQRGTSLTIQCQVDSQVTMMFWYRQQPGQSLTLIATANQGSEATYESGFVIDKFPISRPNLTFSTLTVSNMSPEDSSIYLCSVVEGGHGSEAFFGQGTRLTVV.

V usage is TRBV3-1 (or the pseudogene TRBV3-2) and J usage is TRBJ1-3, with D unclear. V dropped 4 bases and J dropped 0 bases, with 10 bases sitting between them. This CDR3 is 15 amino acids long. Germline CDR1 is LGHDT and CDR2 is YNNKEL (reference sequence). Written as DNA, the CDR3 is TGTGCCAGCAGCCCCCGGGGAGTCTCTGGAAACACCATATATTTT. It specifies CASSPRGVSGNTIYF.

This clone was counted between two and nine times. The chain carries TRBV12-3 or TRBV12-4 and TRBJ1-5; D is unclear. Trimming removed 11 bases from V and 4 bases from J, with 15 bases in between. The CDR3 has 13 amino acids. The CDR3 loop is CASGAGVNQPQHF. CDR3 DNA: TGTGCCTCTGGTGCTGGGGTAAATCAGCCCCAGCATTTT.

The gene calls are TRBV4-3 and TRBJ2-1, with D unresolved. Germline V gene sequence: CDR1 LGHNA, CDR2 YSLEER. The CDR3 is 11 residues long. The ends were cut back, 2 bases at V and 8 bases at J, with 4 bases in the middle. The CDR3 is CASSQLDEQFF. As DNA, the CDR3 is TGCGCCAGCAGCCAACTTGATGAGCAGTTCTTC.

V gene TRBV7-9 combines with J gene TRBJ2-2; weak D call: TRBD2 (6 bases). The CDR3 has 13 residues. With 4 bases removed from V and 7 bases from J, the gap between germline ends came to 10 bases. Per the germline V gene, CDR1 is SEHNR and CDR2 is FQNEAQ (reference sequence). The CDR3 sequence is CASSSSGVGELFF. CDR3 sequence (DNA): TGTGCCAGCAGCTCCTCGGGGGTCGGGGAGCTGTTTTTT.

V usage is TRBV4-1 and J usage is TRBJ2-1; possible D gene TRBD1, 5 bases. CDR1 MGHRA and CDR2 YSYEKL come from the germline V gene. The CDR3 is 16 residues long. V gave up 0 bases and J gave up 4 bases, with 13 bases separating them. DNA of the CDR3: TGCGCCAGCAGCCAAGAGCTAGGGGCTCCTTACAATGAGCAGTTCTTC. The encoded protein is CASSQELGAPYNEQFF.